The text below deals with one T cell receptor (beta chain). The data were taken from a study of T cell changes during pregnancy in multiple sclerosis. The data were produced by immunoSEQ multiplex PCR, yet TCRdb's version contains in-frame clones alone and is incomplete. Of nearly 40,000 clones detected, about 91% appear once; the ten largest clones hold around 0.78%. The sequences come from CD4+ T cells from peripheral blood mononuclear cells, collected before pregnancy. The receptor's source is a female donor with multiple sclerosis, enrolled in a pregnancy study.

DNA for the CDR3: TGTGCCACCCGCTGGACAGGGGAGTACGAGCAGTACTTC. It encodes CATRWTGEYEQYF. This rearrangement joins TRBV6-6 to TRBJ2-7, with 9 bases lining up with TRBD1. Germline V gives CDR1 MNHNY, CDR2 SVGAGI (reference sequence). The length of the CDR3 is 13 residues. V dropped 10 bases and J dropped 4; count of bases not matched to a gene: 8.